The clone carrying this T cell receptor (beta chain) was counted a few times. Its antigen is currently unknown. These data originate in a study of cytomegalovirus exposure and HLA in healthy donors. Broader study findings: Reports credit the classifier with highly specific, highly sensitive diagnosis of cytomegalovirus status. It was reported in a later analysis that an Asian-associated ancestry cluster showed fewer N-insertions than the roughly 660-donor mean.

From germline, CDR1 is LNHDA and CDR2 SQIVND (reference sequence). The CDR3 consists of 14 residues. The PCR made use of 60 Vbeta and 13 Jbeta primers. Data came from immunoSEQ multiplex PCR; TCRdb stores just in-frame clones and leaves some out. Here the sample spans fewer than 80,000 clones, 65% to 75% being singletons. Sequences were obtained from PBMCs. The chain employs TRBV19 and TRBJ1-2; D remains ambiguous. The receptor was isolated from a woman aged 30 to 39 in good health and CMV-seronegative. DNA for the CDR3: TGTGCTATTTGCAAGGAGGAGGCGGCATACGGCTACACCTTC. Translated: CAICKEEAAYGYTF.